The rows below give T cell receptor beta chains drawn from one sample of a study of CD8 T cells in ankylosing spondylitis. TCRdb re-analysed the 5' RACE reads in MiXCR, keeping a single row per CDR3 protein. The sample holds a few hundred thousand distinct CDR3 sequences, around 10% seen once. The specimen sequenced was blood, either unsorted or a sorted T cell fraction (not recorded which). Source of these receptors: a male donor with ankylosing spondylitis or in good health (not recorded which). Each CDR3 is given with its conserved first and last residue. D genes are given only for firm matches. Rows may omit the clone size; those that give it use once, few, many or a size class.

CASSAKGAQETQYF	TGTGCCTCTTCAGCAAAGGGGGCACAAGAGACCCAGTACTTC	TRBV10-3	TRBD1	many	TRBJ2-5
CASSARVGLRILDTQYF	TGTGCCAGCAGTGCGAGGGTGGGACTCCGGATTCTAGATACGCAGTATTTT	TRBV6-2/TRBV6-3	NA	few	TRBJ2-3
CSAYPPLAGVGDTQYF	TGCAGTGCTTACCCGCCCTTAGCGGGGGTGGGAGATACGCAGTATTTT	TRBV20-1	TRBD2	many	TRBJ2-3
CASSLLLAGGNEQFF	TGCGCCAGCAGCTTGCTTCTAGCGGGAGGCAATGAGCAGTTCTTC	TRBV5-1	TRBD2	many	TRBJ2-1
CASSPILGDGYTF	TGTGCCAGCAGCCCCATCCTCGGAGATGGCTACACCTTC	TRBV5-4	NA	many	TRBJ1-2
CASSLPVTGELFF	TGTGCCAGCAGCTTACCAGTCACCGGGGAGCTGTTTTTT	TRBV5-6	NA	many	TRBJ2-2
CSARLGQNSGAFF	TGCAGTGCTAGGCTGGGACAAAACTCGGGGGCTTTCTTT	TRBV20-1	NA	many	TRBJ1-1
CATSRSGLSGNTIYF	TGTGCCACCAGCAGATCGGGCCTCTCTGGAAACACCATATATTTT	TRBV15	NA	many	TRBJ1-3
CASSFERYRGEAKNIQYF	TGTGCCAGCAGCTTCGAGAGATACAGGGGGGAAGCCAAAAACATTCAGTACTTC	TRBV13	TRBD1	NA	TRBJ2-4
CASSPDRGNIQYF	TGTGCCAGCAGCCCGGACAGGGGGAACATTCAGTACTTC	TRBV4-2	TRBD1	NA	TRBJ2-4
CASSRGGGAQYEQYF	TGTGCCAGCAGCCGCGGGGGGGGAGCACAGTACGAGCAGTACTTC	TRBV3-1	TRBD2	many	TRBJ2-7
CASKPGNTEAFF	TGTGCCAGCAAACCGGGGAACACTGAAGCTTTCTTT	TRBV12-3/TRBV12-4	NA	many	TRBJ1-1
CSVGDRDRSTDTQYF	TGCAGCGTTGGGGACCGAGACAGGTCCACAGATACGCAGTATTTT	TRBV29-1	NA	many	TRBJ2-3
CASTSYYEQYF	TGTGCCAGCACATCCTATTACGAGCAGTACTTC	TRBV28	NA	many	TRBJ2-7
CASSRDGGGYNEQFF	TGTGCCAGCAGCCGGGACGGGGGGGGCTACAATGAGCAGTTCTTC	TRBV12-3/TRBV12-4	TRBD2	NA	TRBJ2-1
CASRSSGRTYNEQFF	TGTGCCAGCAGATCTAGCGGGAGAACCTACAATGAGCAGTTCTTC	TRBV5-6	TRBD2	many	TRBJ2-1
CASRPAGASYEQYF	TGTGCCAGCAGGCCGGCAGGAGCATCCTACGAGCAGTACTTC	TRBV12-3/TRBV12-4	NA	many	TRBJ2-7
CASSPERRSYEQYF	TGTGCCAGCTCACCAGAGAGGCGATCCTACGAGCAGTACTTC	TRBV18	NA	many	TRBJ2-7
CASSQGGGIQYF	TGTGCCAGCAGCCAGGGGGGCGGCATTCAGTACTTC	TRBV7-9	NA	NA	TRBJ2-4
CASSQGQGADEQYF	TGTGCCAGCAGCCAAGGACAGGGCGCGGACGAGCAGTACTTC	TRBV3-1	TRBD1	few	TRBJ2-7
CATSDAIEGEKLFF	TGTGCCACCAGTGATGCCATTGAGGGTGAAAAACTGTTTTTT	TRBV24-1	NA	many	TRBJ1-4
CASSDSGQGPTEAFF	TGTGCCAGCAGTGACTCGGGACAGGGGCCAACTGAAGCTTTCTTT	TRBV6-4	TRBD1	many	TRBJ1-1
CASSYEWLAGTSGNTDTQYF	TGTGCCAGCAGTTACGAGTGGCTAGCGGGAACAAGCGGAAACACAGATACGCAGTATTTT	TRBV6-2/TRBV6-3	TRBD2	few	TRBJ2-3
CASSLASRQRSGELFF	TGCGCCAGCAGCTTGGCCTCGAGACAGCGGTCCGGGGAGCTGTTTTTT	TRBV5-1	NA	few	TRBJ2-2
CASRPTGTGVRRGEKLFF	TGTGCCAGTAGACCAACCGGGACAGGGGTTCGCCGGGGTGAAAAACTGTTTTTT	TRBV19	TRBD1	few	TRBJ1-4
CASLTSGLYNEQFF	TGTGCCAGCTTGACTAGCGGCCTCTACAATGAGCAGTTCTTC	TRBV2	TRBD2	many	TRBJ2-1
CASSYSTRPAVNTGELFF	TGTGCCAGCAGTTACTCGACCAGACCTGCTGTGAACACCGGGGAGCTGTTTTTT	TRBV6-5	NA	NA	TRBJ2-2
CASSFSTSSYEQYF	TGTGCCAGCAGTTTTTCAACGTCCTCCTACGAGCAGTACTTC	TRBV28	NA	few	TRBJ2-7
CSVYRDQETQYF	TGCAGTGTTTACAGGGACCAAGAGACCCAGTACTTC	TRBV20-1	NA	many	TRBJ2-5
CSASAPSYEQYF	TGCAGTGCTTCAGCCCCCTCCTACGAGCAGTACTTC	TRBV20-1	NA	many	TRBJ2-7
CSASKWDEQFF	TGCAGTGCTTCTAAGTGGGACGAGCAGTTCTTC	TRBV20-1	NA	many	TRBJ2-1
CASSLSVGQPSGANVLTF	TGTGCCAGCAGCTTATCCGTCGGACAACCCTCTGGGGCCAACGTCCTGACTTTC	TRBV7-8	NA	NA	TRBJ2-6
CASSASGLNTQYF	TGTGCCAGCAGTGCCTCAGGGTTAAATACGCAGTATTTT	TRBV12-3/TRBV12-4	NA	many	TRBJ2-3
CASSLNPGEGDYGYTF	TGCGCCAGCAGCTTGAACCCCGGGGAGGGGGACTATGGCTACACCTTC	TRBV5-1	NA	many	TRBJ1-2
CSARDPGARGTGELFF	TGCAGTGCTAGAGATCCGGGGGCGCGGGGAACCGGGGAGCTGTTTTTT	TRBV20-1	NA	many	TRBJ2-2
CASSLAGQAYGYTF	TGTGCCAGCAGCTTAGCCGGGCAGGCCTATGGCTACACCTTC	TRBV7-2	NA	few	TRBJ1-2
CASSRASGLTDTQYF	TGTGCCAGCAGCCGAGCGAGCGGCCTCACAGATACGCAGTATTTT	TRBV3-1	NA	NA	TRBJ2-3
CATSTPDRGTEAFF	TGTGCCACCAGCACACCCGACAGGGGGACTGAAGCTTTCTTT	TRBV15	TRBD1	many	TRBJ1-1
CASSPRWTGAHNEQFF	TGTGCCAGCAGCCCGAGGTGGACCGGGGCCCACAATGAGCAGTTCTTC	TRBV7-3	NA	many	TRBJ2-1
CASSDGQDGNTEAFF	TGCGCCAGCAGTGATGGGCAGGACGGGAACACTGAAGCTTTCTTT	TRBV10-1	NA	few	TRBJ1-1
CASSAGSREGNEQFF	TGTGCCAGCAGCGCCGGGTCGCGGGAGGGGAATGAGCAGTTCTTC	TRBV5-4	TRBD2	NA	TRBJ2-1
CSGTRGTDTQYF	TGCAGCGGGACTAGGGGGACAGATACGCAGTATTTT	TRBV20-1	TRBD2	many	TRBJ2-3
CASSPWLASGSKNEQFF	TGCGCCAGCAGCCCCTGGCTGGCTAGCGGGAGCAAGAATGAGCAGTTCTTC	TRBV5-1	TRBD2	many	TRBJ2-1
CASTYGLVSTGELFF	TGTGCCAGCACCTACGGCCTAGTGAGCACCGGGGAGCTGTTTTTT	TRBV12-3/TRBV12-4	NA	NA	TRBJ2-2
CASGPGTTRYEQYF	TGTGCTAGTGGTCCGGGGACGACTCGCTACGAGCAGTACTTC	TRBV12-5	NA	few	TRBJ2-7
CASSQGTGNTEAFF	TGTGCCAGCAGCCAAGGGACAGGGAACACTGAAGCTTTCTTT	TRBV3-1	TRBD1	many	TRBJ1-1
CASSYRRQARGYTF	TGTGCCAGCAGTTACCGGAGACAGGCTCGTGGCTACACCTTC	TRBV6-5	NA	many	TRBJ1-2
CASSYSRGNTEAFF	TGTGCCAGCAGTTACTCGAGGGGTAACACTGAAGCTTTCTTT	TRBV6-5	NA	many	TRBJ1-1
CASSLAPGQETQYF	TGTGCCAGCAGTTTAGCGCCAGGCCAAGAGACCCAGTACTTC	TRBV12-3/TRBV12-4	NA	few	TRBJ2-5
CSTSPGAYGYTF	TGCAGTACCAGTCCGGGGGCCTATGGCTACACCTTC	TRBV20-1	NA	many	TRBJ1-2
CASSLEGRDAYNSPLHF	TGCGCCAGCAGCTTGGAAGGCAGGGACGCCTATAATTCACCCCTCCACTTT	TRBV5-1	NA	many	TRBJ1-6
CASSNTVGPIQYF	TGTGCCAGCAGCAATACGGTTGGTCCCATTCAGTACTTC	TRBV11-2	NA	NA	TRBJ2-4
CASSLDGGGYTF	TGTGCCAGCAGCTTAGATGGAGGAGGCTACACCTTC	TRBV11-2	NA	few	TRBJ1-2